The TCR beta chain described here comes from a study of beta chain features in type 1 diabetes. Worth noting for this clone: Its antigen is not known.

Study results and limitations: Moderate but significant shortening of TCRB CDR3s was recorded in all four CD4+ subsets from Type 1 diabetes patients.

This CDR3 has 18 amino acids. V lost 3 bases to trimming and J lost 4 bases; unmatched junction nucleotides: 12. Per germline, CDR1 SGDLS and CDR2 YYNGEE. Expressed TCRB transcripts got sequenced, as all isolated RNA was reverse transcribed. Method: immunoSEQ multiplex PCR; TCRdb's copy keeps in-frame clones and lacks some. This repertoire shows some 250,000 clones, around 9.9% found once; its top ten account for roughly 0.017%. This sequence joins TRBV9 and TRBJ2-3, with 12 bases matching TRBD2. The TCR sequence derives from a man aged 25 to 40 with type 1 diabetes. The sample was naive CD4+ T cells from blood. The CDR3 sequence is CASSALAGGYMSADTQYF. The CDR3 DNA is TGTGCCAGCAGCGCCCTAGCGGGGGGGTATATGAGCGCAGATACGCAGTATTTT.